The 20 T cell receptor beta chains reported below all come from one sample, sequenced in a study of chemoradiotherapy in HPV16-positive cancers. Assay used: immunoSEQ multiplex PCR; TCRdb lists only in-frame clones, some missing. The table has more than 30,000 clones, 70% to 90% seen once. The sequenced sample was blood, obtained from a patient who underwent chemoradiotherapy. Source of these receptors: a human donor with HPV-associated anogenital cancer.

The J gene is TRBJ2-7, the V gene TRBV19, with D unclear. The V gene lost 0 bases and the J gene lost 7 bases, with 10 bases spanning the gap. CDR1 LNHDA and CDR2 SQIVND come from the germline V gene (reference sequence). This CDR3 has 13 amino acids. This CDR3 reads CASSIDRSREQYF. The CDR3 DNA sequence: TGTGCCAGTAGTATAGATCGGTCTCGGGAGCAGTACTTC.

The chain is built from TRBV6-1 and TRBJ2-7; tentatively, D is TRBD1 or TRBD2 (5 bases each). The CDR3 length is 16 residues. V was shortened by 1 base and J by 1 base, with 14 bases between the two germline ends. CDR1 is MNHNS and CDR2 is SASEGT in the germline V gene. Here the CDR3 DNA reads TGTGCCAGCAGTGAAGGGGGACGAGGGAGATCCTACGAGCAGTACTTC. As protein: CASSEGGRGRSYEQYF.

The gene calls are TRBV5-5 and TRBJ2-5; D possibly corresponds to TRBD2 (6 bases). V lost 3 bases, J lost 4 bases, and 7 bases lay in between. CDR3 length: 12 amino acids. Germline V CDR1 and CDR2: SGHKS, YYEKEE (reference sequence). The CDR3 DNA reads TGTGCCAGCAGCTCGGGGGTAGAGACCCAGTACTTC. The encoded protein is CASSSGVETQYF.

This clone was recorded once. The CDR3 DNA reads as TGTGCCAGCAGCAACCAGGGGGCGTACACCTTC. It codes for CASSNQGAYTF. The chain joins TRBV13 to TRBJ1-2, with 8 bases lining up with TRBD1. After removal of 5 bases from V and 11 bases from J, the junction contained 4 bases not matched to a gene. From germline, CDR1 is PRHDT and CDR2 FYEKMQ (reference sequence). There are 11 residues in the CDR3.

The rearrangement joins TRBV11-2 to TRBJ2-3, with D tentatively TRBD2 (7 bases). Per germline, CDR1 SGHAT and CDR2 FQNNGV. The CDR3 sequence is 16 residues long. Trimming removed 1 base from V and 2 bases from J, with 13 bases in between. CDR3: CASSLGTGGITDTQYF. In nucleotides, the CDR3 is TGTGCCAGCAGCTTAGGAACGGGGGGCATCACAGATACGCAGTATTTT.

The CDR3 loop reads CASSLHPEGPYEQYF. CDR3 DNA sequence: TGTGCCAGCAGCTTACACCCGGAGGGGCCCTACGAGCAGTACTTC. V gene TRBV11-3 combines with J gene TRBJ2-7; TRBD2 might be the D (6 bases). CDR3 length: 15 residues. The V end was cut by 2 bases, the J end by 2 bases, with 13 bases between. Germline V gene lookup returns CDR1 SGHNT and CDR2 YENEEA.

The chain carries TRBV6-6 and TRBJ2-5, with TRBD2 identical over 16 bases. The CDR3 totals 15 residues. Looked up from germline, CDR1 is MNHNY and CDR2 is SVGAGI (reference sequence). Trimming took 5 bases from V and 8 from J; bases not matched to a gene: 5. CDR3 in amino acids: CASSPGLAGGATQYF. In DNA, the CDR3 is TGTGCCAGCAGTCCGGGACTAGCGGGAGGGGCTACCCAGTACTTC.

V gene TRBV5-4 combines with J gene TRBJ2-3; 7 positions agree with TRBD2. The CDR3 loop spans 14 amino acids. Germline loops: CDR1 SGHNT, CDR2 YYREEE (reference sequence). Trimming cost V 4 bases and J 6 bases; bases outside gene matches: 8. CDR3 amino acids: CASSRGLVEDTQYF. The DNA for the CDR3 is TGTGCCAGCAGCCGTGGACTAGTTGAGGATACGCAGTATTTT.

This chain connects TRBV5-1 to TRBJ2-5, with 7 positions matching TRBD2. The CDR3 has 14 residues. Per the germline V gene, CDR1 is SGHRS and CDR2 is YFSETQ. The V segment lost 1 base and the J segment 1 base; nucleotides outside the gene matches: 1. The CDR3 here is CASSLPSGQETQYF. The DNA for the CDR3 is TGCGCCAGCAGCTTGCCTAGCGGCCAAGAGACCCAGTACTTC.

The chain couples TRBV5-1 to TRBJ2-3; D not resolved. The CDR3 totals 14 residues. V lost 0 bases, J lost 5 bases, and 10 bases lay in between. Germline V CDR1 and CDR2: SGHRS, YFSETQ. In DNA form, the CDR3 reads TGCGCCAGCAGCTTGGAGTCCCGAGAAGATACGCAGTATTTT. Amino acids: CASSLESREDTQYF.

The gene calls are TRBV30 and TRBJ1-4; D remains unclear. V lost 0 bases, J lost 6 bases, and 14 bases lay in between. Germline V gene lookup returns CDR1 GTSNPN and CDR2 SVGIG (reference sequence). The CDR3 is 15 residues long. The CDR3 nucleotides are TGTGCCTGGAGTGTCTACGGGCCCCCTGATGAAAAACTGTTTTTT. This gives the protein CAWSVYGPPDEKLFF.

This clone was observed once. The V call is TRBV14, the J call TRBJ2-2; D not certain. This CDR3 contains 12 residues. CDR1 and CDR2 (germline): SGHDN, FVKESK. The ends were cut back, 6 bases at V and 6 bases at J, with 8 bases in the middle. CDR3 nucleotides: TGTGCCAGCAGTATAGAACCCGGGGAGCTGTTTTTT. It codes for CASSIEPGELFF.

This clone was seen more than once but under ten times. The CDR3 region is CASSLEGGSHYGYTF. CDR3 nucleotides: TGTGCCAGCAGCTTGGAGGGGGGATCCCACTATGGCTACACCTTC. The chain is built from TRBV5-5 and TRBJ1-2; TRBD1 might be the D (6 bases). This CDR3 has 15 amino acids. Germline V CDR1 and CDR2: SGHKS, YYEKEE (reference sequence). V was pared by 0 bases and J by 3 bases, with 12 bases between.

The genes are TRBV5-1 and TRBJ2-2, with D maybe TRBD1 (5 bases). Germline lookup yields CDR1 SGHRS and CDR2 YFSETQ. With 0 bases removed from V and 1 base from J, the gap between germline ends came to 7 bases. This CDR3 contains 15 residues. The chain's CDR3 is CASSLGDRNTGELFF. Here the CDR3 DNA reads TGCGCCAGCAGCTTGGGAGACAGGAACACCGGGGAGCTGTTTTTT.

The chain employs TRBV6-5 and TRBJ1-5; no firm D call. Per the germline V gene, CDR1 is MNHEY and CDR2 is SVGAGI. The CDR3 spans 12 residues. Trimming stripped 6 bases from V and 9 bases from J, with 12 bases between. CDR3 DNA sequence: TGTGCCAGCAGCGATACAAGATGGCCCCAGCATTTT. Its protein product is CASSDTRWPQHF.

This chain uses TRBV11-2 with TRBJ2-3; unclear D gene. This CDR3 is built from 12 residues. Germline CDR1 is SGHAT and CDR2 is FQNNGV. V was shortened by 0 bases and J by 8 bases, with 6 bases between the two germline ends. This CDR3 is CASSLDRGTQYF. CDR3 bases: TGTGCCAGCAGCTTAGATCGCGGTACGCAGTATTTT.

CDR3 amino acids: CASSGGARETQYF. Written as DNA, the CDR3 is TGTGCCAGCAGTGGGGGGGCCCGAGAGACCCAGTACTTC. This rearrangement joins TRBV6-1 to TRBJ2-5, with D perhaps assigned TRBD1 or TRBD2 (6 bases each). Trimming took 4 bases from V and 4 from J, leaving 10 bases between them. Germline values: CDR1 MNHNS, CDR2 SASEGT. The CDR3 spans 13 residues.

The chain uses TRBV14 and TRBJ2-3; D ambiguous. Trimming stripped 4 bases from V and 6 bases from J, with 11 bases between. The germline CDR1 and CDR2 sequences are SGHDN and FVKESK. This CDR3 region has 13 residues. The CDR3 DNA is TGTGCCAGCAGCCTATACCAAGTGGATACGCAGTATTTT. Protein: CASSLYQVDTQYF.

The chain links TRBV6-5 to TRBJ2-2; 7 bases map to TRBD1. The CDR3 is 16 amino acids. V was pared by 2 bases and J by 0 bases, with 3 bases of the junction left unmatched. Germline assignment: CDR1 MNHEY and CDR2 SVGAGI. The chain's CDR3 is CASSYGTDPNTGELFF. The CDR3 DNA reads TGTGCCAGCAGTTACGGGACAGATCCGAACACCGGGGAGCTGTTTTTT.

The chain is built from TRBV5-1 and TRBJ1-6; 8 bases fit TRBD1. Germline CDR1 SGHRS, CDR2 YFSETQ. CDR3 length: 15 amino acids. V shed 4 bases, J shed 8 bases, and the junction held 8 bases outside the gene matches. The CDR3 region has the DNA TGCGCCAGCAGCGGACAGGGCTGGGATCATTCACCCCTCCACTTT. Protein sequence: CASSGQGWDHSPLHF.